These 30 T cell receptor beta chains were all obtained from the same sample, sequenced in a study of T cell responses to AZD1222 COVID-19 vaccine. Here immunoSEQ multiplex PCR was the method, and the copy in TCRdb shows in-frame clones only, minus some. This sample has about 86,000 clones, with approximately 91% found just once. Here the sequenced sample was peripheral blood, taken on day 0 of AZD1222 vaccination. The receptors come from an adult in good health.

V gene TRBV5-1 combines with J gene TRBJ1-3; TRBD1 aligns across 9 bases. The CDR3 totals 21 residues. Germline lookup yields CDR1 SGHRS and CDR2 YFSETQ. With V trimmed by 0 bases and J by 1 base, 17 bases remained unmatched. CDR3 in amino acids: CASSLEVLGTGLRFSGNTIYF. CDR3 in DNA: TGCGCCAGCAGCTTGGAGGTGCTGGGGACAGGGTTAAGGTTTTCTGGAAACACCATATATTTT.

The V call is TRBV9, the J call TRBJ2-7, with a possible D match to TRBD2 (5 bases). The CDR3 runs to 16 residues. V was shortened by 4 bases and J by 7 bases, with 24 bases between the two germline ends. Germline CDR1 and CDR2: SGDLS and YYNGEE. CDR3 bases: TGTGCCAGCAGCCCCAGTGTTGGGAGTGCTATTGGTGAGCAGTACTTC. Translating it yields CASSPSVGSAIGEQYF.

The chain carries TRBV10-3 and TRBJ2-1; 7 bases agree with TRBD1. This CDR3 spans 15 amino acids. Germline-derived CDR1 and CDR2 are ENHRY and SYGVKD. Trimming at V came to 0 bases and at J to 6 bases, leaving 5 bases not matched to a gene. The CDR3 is CAISESVGGPNEQFF. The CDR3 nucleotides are TGTGCCATCAGTGAGTCTGTAGGGGGCCCCAATGAGCAGTTCTTC.

The CDR3 here is CASSEAGRGRSYNEQFF. Written as DNA, the CDR3 is TGTGCCAGCAGTGAAGCGGGCCGGGGTCGGTCCTACAATGAGCAGTTCTTC. V gene TRBV6-1 combines with J gene TRBJ2-1, with D possibly being TRBD2 (5 bases). CDR3 length equals 17 residues. The ends were cut back, 0 bases at V and 1 base at J, with 13 bases in the middle. The germline gives CDR1 MNHNS, CDR2 SASEGT.

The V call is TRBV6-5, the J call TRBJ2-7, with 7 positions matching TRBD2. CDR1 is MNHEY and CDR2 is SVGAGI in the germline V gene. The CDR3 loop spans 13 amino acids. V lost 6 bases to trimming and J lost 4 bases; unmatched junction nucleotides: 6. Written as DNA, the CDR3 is TGTGCCAGCAGCGCCGGGACTATATACGAGCAGTACTTC. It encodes CASSAGTIYEQYF.

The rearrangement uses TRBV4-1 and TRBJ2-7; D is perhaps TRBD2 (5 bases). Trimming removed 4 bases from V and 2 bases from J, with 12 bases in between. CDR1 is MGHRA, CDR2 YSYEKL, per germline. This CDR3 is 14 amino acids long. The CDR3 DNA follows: TGCGCCAGCAGCCTCCGGGATGAAGCCTACGAGCAGTACTTC. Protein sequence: CASSLRDEAYEQYF.

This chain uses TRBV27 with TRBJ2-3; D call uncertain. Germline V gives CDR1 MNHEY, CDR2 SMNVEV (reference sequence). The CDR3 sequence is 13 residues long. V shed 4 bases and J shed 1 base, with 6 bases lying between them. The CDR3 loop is CASSSFGTDTQYF. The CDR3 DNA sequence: TGTGCCAGCAGTTCTTTTGGCACAGATACGCAGTATTTT.

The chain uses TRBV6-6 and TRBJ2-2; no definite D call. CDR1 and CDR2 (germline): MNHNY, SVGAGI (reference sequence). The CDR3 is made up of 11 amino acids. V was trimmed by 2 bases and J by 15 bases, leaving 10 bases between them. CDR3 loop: CASSYGRGVFF. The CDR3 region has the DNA TGTGCCAGCAGTTACGGGCGAGGAGTGTTTTTT.

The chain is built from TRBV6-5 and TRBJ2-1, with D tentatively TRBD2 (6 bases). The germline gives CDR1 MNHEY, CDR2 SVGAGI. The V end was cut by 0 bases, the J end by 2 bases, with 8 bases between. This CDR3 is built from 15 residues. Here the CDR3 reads CASSYSPGAYNEQFF. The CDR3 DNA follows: TGTGCCAGCAGTTACTCTCCGGGAGCCTACAATGAGCAGTTCTTC.

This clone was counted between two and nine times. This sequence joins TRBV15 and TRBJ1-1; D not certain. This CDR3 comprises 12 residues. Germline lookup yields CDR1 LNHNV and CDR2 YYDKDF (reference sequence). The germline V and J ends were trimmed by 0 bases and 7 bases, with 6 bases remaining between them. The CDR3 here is CATSRDSVEAFF. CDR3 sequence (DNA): TGTGCCACCAGCAGAGATTCCGTTGAAGCTTTCTTT. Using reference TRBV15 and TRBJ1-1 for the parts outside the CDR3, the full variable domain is DAMVIQNPRYQVTQFGKPVTLSCSQTLNHNVMYWYQQKSSQAPKLLFHYYDKDFNNEADTPDNFQSRRPNTSFCFLDIRSPGLGDTAMYLCATSRDSVEAFFGQGTRLTVV.

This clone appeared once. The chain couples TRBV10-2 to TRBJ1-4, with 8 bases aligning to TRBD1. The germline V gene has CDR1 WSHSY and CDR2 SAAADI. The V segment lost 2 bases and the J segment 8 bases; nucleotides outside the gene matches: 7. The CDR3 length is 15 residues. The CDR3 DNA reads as TGCGCCAGCAGTGAGGCAGGGGGCGCCCGGGAAAAACTGTTTTTT. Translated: CASSEAGGAREKLFF.

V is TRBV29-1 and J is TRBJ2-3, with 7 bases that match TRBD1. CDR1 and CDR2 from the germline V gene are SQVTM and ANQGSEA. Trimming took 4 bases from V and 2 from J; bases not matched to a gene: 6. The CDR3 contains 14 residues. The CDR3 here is CSVGRQGNTDTQYF. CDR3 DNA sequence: TGCAGCGTTGGTCGACAGGGTAACACAGATACGCAGTATTTT.

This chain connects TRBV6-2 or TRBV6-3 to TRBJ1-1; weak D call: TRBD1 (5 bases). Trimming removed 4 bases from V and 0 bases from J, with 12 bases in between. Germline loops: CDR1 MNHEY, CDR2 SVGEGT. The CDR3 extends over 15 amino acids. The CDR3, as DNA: TGTGCCAGCAGTTCCGCCGGGACGGTGAACACTGAAGCTTTCTTT. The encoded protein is CASSSAGTVNTEAFF.

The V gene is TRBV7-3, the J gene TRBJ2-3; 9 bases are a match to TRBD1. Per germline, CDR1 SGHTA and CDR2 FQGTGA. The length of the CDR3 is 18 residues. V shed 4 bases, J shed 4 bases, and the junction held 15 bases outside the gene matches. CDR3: CASSSTFRTGGNADTQYF. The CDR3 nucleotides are TGTGCCAGCAGCTCGACCTTTCGTACAGGGGGCAACGCAGATACGCAGTATTTT.

This CDR3 reads CASSLGGSASYEQYF. CDR3 bases: TGTGCCAGCAGCTTAGGGGGGTCCGCGTCCTACGAGCAGTACTTC. The V gene is TRBV7-8, the J gene TRBJ2-7; D might be TRBD1 or TRBD2, each matching 5 bases. Per the germline V gene, CDR1 is SGHVS and CDR2 is FQNEAQ. Trimming took 1 base from V and 1 from J, leaving 11 bases between them. The CDR3 totals 15 residues.

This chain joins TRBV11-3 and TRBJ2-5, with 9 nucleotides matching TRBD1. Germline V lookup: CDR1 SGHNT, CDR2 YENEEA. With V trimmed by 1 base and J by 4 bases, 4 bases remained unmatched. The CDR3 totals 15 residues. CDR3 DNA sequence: TGTGCCAGCAGCTTAGGAGGGGACAGGGTAGAGACCCAGTACTTC. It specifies CASSLGGDRVETQYF.

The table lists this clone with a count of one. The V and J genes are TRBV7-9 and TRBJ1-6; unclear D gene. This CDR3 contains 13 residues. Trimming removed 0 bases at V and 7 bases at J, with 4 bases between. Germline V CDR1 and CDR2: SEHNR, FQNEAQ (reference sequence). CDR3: CASSLAANSPLHF. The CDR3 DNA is TGTGCCAGCAGCTTAGCGGCCAATTCACCCCTCCACTTT.

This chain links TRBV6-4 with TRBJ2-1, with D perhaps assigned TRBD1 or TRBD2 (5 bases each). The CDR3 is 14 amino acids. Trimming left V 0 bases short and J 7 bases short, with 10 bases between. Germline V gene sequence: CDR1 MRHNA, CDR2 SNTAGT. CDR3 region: CASSDSGEGNEQFF. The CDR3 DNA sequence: TGTGCCAGCAGTGACTCGGGAGAGGGGAATGAGCAGTTCTTC.

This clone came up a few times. In DNA form, the CDR3 reads TGTGCCAGCAGCGTAGGAGGCAGAGAGGCTAACTATGGCTACACCTTC. This translates into CASSVGGREANYGYTF. The chain links TRBV9 to TRBJ1-2; the D is unclear. This CDR3 is built from 16 residues. Germline loops: CDR1 SGDLS, CDR2 YYNGEE. V dropped 0 bases and J dropped 0 bases, with 12 bases sitting between them.

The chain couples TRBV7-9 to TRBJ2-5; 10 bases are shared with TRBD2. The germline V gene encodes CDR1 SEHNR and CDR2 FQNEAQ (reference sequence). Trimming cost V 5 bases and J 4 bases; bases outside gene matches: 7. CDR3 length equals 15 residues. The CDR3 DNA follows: TGTGCCAGCAGCCCGCCGGGACTAGCGAGAGAGACCCAGTACTTC. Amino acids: CASSPPGLARETQYF.

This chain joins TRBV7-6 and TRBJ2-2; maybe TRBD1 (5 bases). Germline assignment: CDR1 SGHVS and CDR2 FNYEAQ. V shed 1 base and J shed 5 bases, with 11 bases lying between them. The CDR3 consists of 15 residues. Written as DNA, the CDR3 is TGTGCCAGCAGCTTAGTTCAGGGTCGGACCGGGGAGCTGTTTTTT. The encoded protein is CASSLVQGRTGELFF.

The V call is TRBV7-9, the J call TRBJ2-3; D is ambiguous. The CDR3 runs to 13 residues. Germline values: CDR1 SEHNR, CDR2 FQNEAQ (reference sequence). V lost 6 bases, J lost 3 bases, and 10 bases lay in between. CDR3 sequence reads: CASRRPYTDTQYF. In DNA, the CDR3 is TGTGCCAGCAGACGGCCGTATACAGATACGCAGTATTTT.

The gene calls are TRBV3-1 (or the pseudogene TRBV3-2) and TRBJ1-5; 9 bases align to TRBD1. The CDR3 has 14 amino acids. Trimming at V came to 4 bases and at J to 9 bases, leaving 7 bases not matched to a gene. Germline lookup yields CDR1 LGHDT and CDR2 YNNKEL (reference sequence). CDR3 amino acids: CASSLTGGRVPQHF. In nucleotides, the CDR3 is TGTGCCAGCAGCCTCACAGGGGGCCGTGTGCCCCAGCATTTT.

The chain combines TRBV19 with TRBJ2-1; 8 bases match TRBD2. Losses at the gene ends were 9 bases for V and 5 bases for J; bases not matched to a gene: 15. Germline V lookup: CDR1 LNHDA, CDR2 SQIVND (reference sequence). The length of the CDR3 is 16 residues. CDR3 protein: CASSRSSGIGNNEQFF. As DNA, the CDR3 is TGTGCCAGCAGCCGGAGTAGCGGGATAGGGAACAATGAGCAGTTCTTC.

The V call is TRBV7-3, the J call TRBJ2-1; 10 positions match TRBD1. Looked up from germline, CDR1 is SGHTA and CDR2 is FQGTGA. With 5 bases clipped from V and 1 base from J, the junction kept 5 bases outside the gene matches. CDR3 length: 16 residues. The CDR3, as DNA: TGTGCCAGCAGCCCGACAGGGGGCGAGTCCTACAATGAGCAGTTCTTC. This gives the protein CASSPTGGESYNEQFF.

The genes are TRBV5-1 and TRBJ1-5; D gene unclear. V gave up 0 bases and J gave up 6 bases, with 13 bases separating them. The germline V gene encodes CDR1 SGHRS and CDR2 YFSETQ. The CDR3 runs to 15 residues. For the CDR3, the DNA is TGCGCCAGCAGCTTGGCCGGGCAGTCGGCTCAGCCCCAGCATTTT. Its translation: CASSLAGQSAQPQHF.

The CDR3 sequence: CASSQGPGGNYEQYF. Written as DNA, the CDR3 is TGCGCCAGCAGCCAAGGTCCGGGAGGCAACTACGAGCAGTACTTC. The chain carries TRBV4-3 and TRBJ2-7, with 7 bases that match TRBD2. This CDR3 has 15 residues. Germline loops: CDR1 LGHNA, CDR2 YSLEER. V shed 1 base and J 3 bases; nucleotides not matched to a gene: 6.

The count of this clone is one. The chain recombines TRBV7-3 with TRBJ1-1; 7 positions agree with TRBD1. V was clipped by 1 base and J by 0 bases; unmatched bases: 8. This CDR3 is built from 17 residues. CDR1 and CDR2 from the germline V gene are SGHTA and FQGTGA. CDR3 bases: TGTGCCAGCAGCTTAATAGGGGACAGAGATATGAACACTGAAGCTTTCTTT. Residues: CASSLIGDRDMNTEAFF.

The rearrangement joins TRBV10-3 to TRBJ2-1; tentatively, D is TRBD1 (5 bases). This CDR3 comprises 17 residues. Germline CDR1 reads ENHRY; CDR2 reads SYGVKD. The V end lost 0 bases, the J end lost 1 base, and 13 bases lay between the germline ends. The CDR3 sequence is CAISESMNRPSYNEQFF. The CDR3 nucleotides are TGTGCCATCAGTGAGTCGATGAACAGGCCTTCCTACAATGAGCAGTTCTTC.

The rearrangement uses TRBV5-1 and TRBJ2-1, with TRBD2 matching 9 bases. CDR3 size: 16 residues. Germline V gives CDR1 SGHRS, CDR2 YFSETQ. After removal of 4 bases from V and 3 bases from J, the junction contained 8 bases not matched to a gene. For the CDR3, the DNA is TGCGCCAGCAGCCACCCGAGCGGGAGGCTCTACAATGAGCAGTTCTTC. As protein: CASSHPSGRLYNEQFF.